The 3 T cell receptor beta chains reported below all come from one sample, sequenced in a study of T cell responses to AZD1222 COVID-19 vaccine. Sequencing used immunoSEQ multiplex PCR; TCRdb keeps in-frame clones, though not all of them. Of 150,000 or so clones in the sample, about 88% are singletons; the top ten hold 4.5% to 6%. The sample consisted of peripheral blood, taken on day 0 of AZD1222 vaccination. These receptors came from an adult in good health.

The chain joins TRBV18 to TRBJ1-2, with TRBD1 as a possible D gene (6 bases). CDR1 is KGHSH and CDR2 is LQKENI in the germline V gene. The CDR3 is made up of 13 amino acids. V shed 3 bases and J shed 7 bases, with 12 bases lying between them. This CDR3 reads CASSPTGLGGYTF. For the CDR3, the DNA is TGTGCCAGCTCACCCACAGGGCTGGGTGGCTACACCTTC. Combining the CDR3 with reference TRBV18 and TRBJ1-2 gives the whole variable domain NAGVMQNPRHLVRRRGQEARLRCSPMKGHSHVYWYRQLPEEGLKFMVYLQKENIIDESGMPKERFSAEFPKEGPSILRIQQVVRGDSAAYFCASSPTGLGGYTFGSGTRLTVV.

This chain uses TRBV5-1 with TRBJ2-5, with 7 bases identical to TRBD2. The CDR3 sequence is 15 residues long. Trimming took 0 bases from V and 2 from J; bases not matched to a gene: 4. The V gene's germline CDR1 is SGHRS and CDR2 YFSETQ. The CDR3 DNA follows: TGCGCCAGCAGCTTGGTTGCTAGCGGACAAGAGACCCAGTACTTC. Its protein product is CASSLVASGQETQYF.

The chain combines TRBV20-1 with TRBJ2-2; 11 bases match TRBD2. Germline V lookup: CDR1 DFQATT, CDR2 SNEGSKA (reference sequence). V lost 3 bases, J lost 6 bases, and 9 bases stayed unmatched. The CDR3 consists of 16 residues. The CDR3 spells CSASPLAGVQPGELFF. DNA for the CDR3: TGCAGTGCTAGTCCACTAGCGGGAGTGCAGCCCGGGGAGCTGTTTTTT.